Listed below are T cell receptor beta chains from one sample, sequenced in a study of T cells of healthy individuals. One entry per CDR3 protein results from TCRdb running MiXCR on the 5' RACE reads. Altogether about 96,000 distinct CDR3 sequences are present, 17% being singletons, with the ten largest covering about 6%. Receptors were obtained from a human donor in good health. Both conserved end residues are part of each CDR3. Each record gives: clone size, CDR3 length, D gene, V gene, J gene, CDR3 DNA, CDR3 protein. A D gene is named only where the DNA matches it firmly. The size entry is marked missing in some rows and otherwise reads once, few, many or a size class.

clone_size: many; cdr3_length: 15; d_call: .; v_call: TRBV4-3; j_call: TRBJ1-4; cdr3_nt: TGCGCCAGCAGCCAAGCAAGGGGAACTAATGAAAAACTGTTTTTT; cdr3_aa: CASSQARGTNEKLFF
clone_size: .; cdr3_length: 15; d_call: TRBD1; v_call: TRBV12-3/TRBV12-4; j_call: TRBJ1-4; cdr3_nt: TGTGCCAGCAGTTTTCGGGGGACAGCTAATGAAAAACTGTTTTTT; cdr3_aa: CASSFRGTANEKLFF
clone_size: few; cdr3_length: 15; d_call: .; v_call: TRBV5-1; j_call: TRBJ2-7; cdr3_nt: TGCGCCAGCAGCTTTCGCGAGCTAAGCTCCTACGAGCAGTACTTC; cdr3_aa: CASSFRELSSYEQYF
clone_size: few; cdr3_length: 15; d_call: .; v_call: TRBV4-3; j_call: TRBJ1-1; cdr3_nt: TGCGCCAGCAGCCATCCTGGACGGTCCGGCACTGAAGCTTTCTTT; cdr3_aa: CASSHPGRSGTEAFF
clone_size: .; cdr3_length: 15; d_call: TRBD2; v_call: TRBV20-1; j_call: TRBJ2-7; cdr3_nt: TGCAGTGCTAGAGATCGCTCTAGCGGACACTACGAGCAGTACTTC; cdr3_aa: CSARDRSSGHYEQYF
clone_size: many; cdr3_length: 14; d_call: .; v_call: TRBV20-1; j_call: TRBJ1-4; cdr3_nt: TGCAGTGCTGAACAGGGACTCACTAATGAAAAACTGTTTTTT; cdr3_aa: CSAEQGLTNEKLFF
clone_size: .; cdr3_length: 12; d_call: .; v_call: TRBV2; j_call: TRBJ1-1; cdr3_nt: TGTGCCAGCAGCAGACTCGAAAGCGAAGCTTTCTTT; cdr3_aa: CASSRLESEAFF
clone_size: many; cdr3_length: 14; d_call: TRBD1; v_call: TRBV6-1; j_call: TRBJ1-1; cdr3_nt: TGTGCCAGCAGGGTGGGACAGATTAACACTGAAGCTTTCTTT; cdr3_aa: CASRVGQINTEAFF
clone_size: many; cdr3_length: 15; d_call: TRBD2; v_call: TRBV4-3; j_call: TRBJ2-3; cdr3_nt: TGCGCCAGCAGCTGGACTAGCGGGGGCACAGATACGCAGTATTTT; cdr3_aa: CASSWTSGGTDTQYF
clone_size: many; cdr3_length: 15; d_call: .; v_call: TRBV9; j_call: TRBJ2-5; cdr3_nt: TGTGCCAGCAGCGCTGAGGGGAGTACTCAGGGGACCCAGTACTTC; cdr3_aa: CASSAEGSTQGTQYF
clone_size: .; cdr3_length: 16; d_call: .; v_call: TRBV20-1; j_call: TRBJ2-3; cdr3_nt: TGCAGTGCTAGAGAGAGGCGGAAAACTAGCACAGATACGCAGTATTTT; cdr3_aa: CSARERRKTSTDTQYF
clone_size: many; cdr3_length: 15; d_call: .; v_call: TRBV20-1; j_call: TRBJ1-1; cdr3_nt: TGCAGTGCTAGGGCCCAGGGCTCCATGAACACTGAAGCTTTCTTT; cdr3_aa: CSARAQGSMNTEAFF
clone_size: .; cdr3_length: 14; d_call: .; v_call: TRBV6-6; j_call: TRBJ2-1; cdr3_nt: TGTGCCACCACCTTAGGGGGGTACTACAATGAGCAGTTCTTC; cdr3_aa: CATTLGGYYNEQFF
clone_size: .; cdr3_length: 18; d_call: TRBD2; v_call: TRBV7-8; j_call: TRBJ2-4; cdr3_nt: TGTGCCAGCAGCTTTCGGAGACTTATGACTAGCGACAAAAACATTCAGTACTTC; cdr3_aa: CASSFRRLMTSDKNIQYF
clone_size: .; cdr3_length: 15; d_call: TRBD1; v_call: TRBV28; j_call: TRBJ2-2; cdr3_nt: TGTGCCAGCAGGGGGGACAGGGGGCTGACCGGGGAGCTGTTTTTT; cdr3_aa: CASRGDRGLTGELFF
clone_size: many; cdr3_length: 19; d_call: TRBD2; v_call: TRBV27; j_call: TRBJ2-5; cdr3_nt: TGTGCCAGCAGTCCTATATTCCCCAGGGGAGCGGGAGAAGGAGAGACCCAGTACTTC; cdr3_aa: CASSPIFPRGAGEGETQYF
clone_size: .; cdr3_length: 11; d_call: TRBD1; v_call: TRBV6-1; j_call: TRBJ2-3; cdr3_nt: TGTGCCAGCAGCGATTGGACAGGGCAGTATTTT; cdr3_aa: CASSDWTGQYF
clone_size: few; cdr3_length: 15; d_call: .; v_call: TRBV28; j_call: TRBJ1-4; cdr3_nt: TGTGCCAGCAGCCCCACCGGGACCTGGGGCGAAAAACTGTTTTTT; cdr3_aa: CASSPTGTWGEKLFF
clone_size: many; cdr3_length: 14; d_call: .; v_call: TRBV28; j_call: TRBJ2-7; cdr3_nt: TGTGCCAGCAGTTTTAAGAACAGGGCTTACGAGCAGTACTTC; cdr3_aa: CASSFKNRAYEQYF
clone_size: .; cdr3_length: 15; d_call: .; v_call: TRBV12-3/TRBV12-4; j_call: TRBJ1-4; cdr3_nt: TGTGCCAGCAGCCTCCGGGGTGGGACTAATGAAAAACTGTTTTTT; cdr3_aa: CASSLRGGTNEKLFF
clone_size: .; cdr3_length: 15; d_call: .; v_call: TRBV27; j_call: TRBJ1-1; cdr3_nt: TGTGCCAGCAGGCCTCAGGGGAAGAGGTACACTGAAGCTTTCTTT; cdr3_aa: CASRPQGKRYTEAFF
clone_size: few; cdr3_length: 14; d_call: .; v_call: TRBV20-1; j_call: TRBJ2-1; cdr3_nt: TGCAGTGCTAGAAGAGCGGGTTACTACAATGAGCAGTTCTTC; cdr3_aa: CSARRAGYYNEQFF
clone_size: .; cdr3_length: 13; d_call: .; v_call: TRBV20-1; j_call: TRBJ2-3; cdr3_nt: TGCAGTGCTAGGACAGGGAGGACAGATACGCAGTATTTT; cdr3_aa: CSARTGRTDTQYF
clone_size: many; cdr3_length: 13; d_call: .; v_call: TRBV2; j_call: TRBJ2-1; cdr3_nt: TGTGCCAGCAGCCCTGGGCTGTACAATGAGCAGTTCTTC; cdr3_aa: CASSPGLYNEQFF
clone_size: .; cdr3_length: 13; d_call: .; v_call: TRBV14; j_call: TRBJ2-7; cdr3_nt: TGTGCCAGCAGCCAAAGGCGCTCCTACGAGCAGTACTTC; cdr3_aa: CASSQRRSYEQYF
clone_size: few; cdr3_length: 13; d_call: .; v_call: TRBV10-3; j_call: TRBJ1-1; cdr3_nt: TGTGCCATCAGTGAGTCGGCGGACACTGAAGCTTTCTTT; cdr3_aa: CAISESADTEAFF
clone_size: few; cdr3_length: 17; d_call: .; v_call: TRBV6-2/TRBV6-3; j_call: TRBJ1-2; cdr3_nt: TGTGCCAGCAGTAAAAGACCACAGGGCGCCTCTAACTATGGCTACACCTTC; cdr3_aa: CASSKRPQGASNYGYTF
clone_size: many; cdr3_length: 15; d_call: .; v_call: TRBV29-1; j_call: TRBJ2-3; cdr3_nt: TGCAGCGTTGAAGGGGGGGGGCGCGGCACAGATACGCAGTATTTT; cdr3_aa: CSVEGGGRGTDTQYF
clone_size: .; cdr3_length: 18; d_call: TRBD1; v_call: TRBV15; j_call: TRBJ2-2; cdr3_nt: TGTGCCACCAGCAGACCATCCGGGACAGGGGAAAACACCGGGGAGCTGTTTTTT; cdr3_aa: CATSRPSGTGENTGELFF
clone_size: few; cdr3_length: 14; d_call: .; v_call: TRBV7-2; j_call: TRBJ1-5; cdr3_nt: TGTGCCAGCAGCTTCTTTGGGAGCAATCAGCCCCAGCATTTT; cdr3_aa: CASSFFGSNQPQHF
clone_size: .; cdr3_length: 14; d_call: .; v_call: TRBV6-5; j_call: TRBJ1-6; cdr3_nt: TGTGCCAGCAGTTTAGGCCCTTCTAATTCACCCCTCCACTTT; cdr3_aa: CASSLGPSNSPLHF
clone_size: .; cdr3_length: 16; d_call: .; v_call: TRBV28; j_call: TRBJ2-7; cdr3_nt: TGTGCCAGCAGTCGGGGGGGTTGGGACAGGGCCCACGAGCAGTACTTC; cdr3_aa: CASSRGGWDRAHEQYF
clone_size: .; cdr3_length: 14; d_call: .; v_call: TRBV4-2; j_call: TRBJ2-7; cdr3_nt: TGTGCCAGCAGCCAAGTAGGTGCCCTAAAGGAGCAGTACTTC; cdr3_aa: CASSQVGALKEQYF
clone_size: few; cdr3_length: 13; d_call: .; v_call: TRBV4-1; j_call: TRBJ1-6; cdr3_nt: TGCGCCAGCAGCCAAGTTGGGGCACGGCCCCTCCACTTT; cdr3_aa: CASSQVGARPLHF
clone_size: many; cdr3_length: 15; d_call: .; v_call: TRBV12-3/TRBV12-4; j_call: TRBJ1-5; cdr3_nt: TGTGCCAGCAGTCCTACTAAGGGGAGCAATCAGCCCCAGCATTTT; cdr3_aa: CASSPTKGSNQPQHF
clone_size: .; cdr3_length: 15; d_call: .; v_call: TRBV20-1; j_call: TRBJ2-6; cdr3_nt: TGCAGTGCTAGAGAGGGTGGCTCTGGGGCCAACGTCCTGACTTTC; cdr3_aa: CSAREGGSGANVLTF
clone_size: many; cdr3_length: 15; d_call: TRBD1; v_call: TRBV10-3; j_call: TRBJ2-1; cdr3_nt: TGTGCCATCAGTCGAGCTGGGACAGGTTACAATGAGCAGTTCTTC; cdr3_aa: CAISRAGTGYNEQFF
clone_size: many; cdr3_length: 15; d_call: TRBD2; v_call: TRBV6-5; j_call: TRBJ2-3; cdr3_nt: TGTGCCAGCAGCCGCGGACTAGCTAGCACAGATACGCAGTATTTT; cdr3_aa: CASSRGLASTDTQYF
clone_size: once; cdr3_length: 13; d_call: .; v_call: TRBV3-1; j_call: TRBJ2-5; cdr3_nt: TGTGCCAGCAGCCCACTAGACCGAGAGACCCAGTACTTC; cdr3_aa: CASSPLDRETQYF
clone_size: many; cdr3_length: 18; d_call: TRBD2; v_call: TRBV4-1; j_call: TRBJ2-1; cdr3_nt: TGCGCCAGCAGCGAGCTAGCGGGGGTAACTCAGTACTACAATGAGCAGTTCTTC; cdr3_aa: CASSELAGVTQYYNEQFF
clone_size: .; cdr3_length: 16; d_call: TRBD2; v_call: TRBV4-3; j_call: TRBJ2-2; cdr3_nt: TGCGCCAGCAGCCAAATAGCGGGGGGCCTCATTGGGGAGCTGTTTTTT; cdr3_aa: CASSQIAGGLIGELFF
clone_size: many; cdr3_length: 14; d_call: .; v_call: TRBV5-1; j_call: TRBJ2-1; cdr3_nt: TGCGCCAGCAGCTTTTTCGACAGGGAGGCTGAGCAGTTCTTC; cdr3_aa: CASSFFDREAEQFF
clone_size: few; cdr3_length: 16; d_call: TRBD2; v_call: TRBV5-6; j_call: TRBJ2-1; cdr3_nt: TGTGCCAGCAGCTTGGCCCTAGCGGGAGGGCCCGGTGAGCAGTTCTTC; cdr3_aa: CASSLALAGGPGEQFF
clone_size: .; cdr3_length: 14; d_call: .; v_call: TRBV21-1; j_call: TRBJ2-7; cdr3_nt: TGTGCCAGCCGACGCGCCAGCTTATCCTACGAGCAGTACTTC; cdr3_aa: CASRRASLSYEQYF
clone_size: .; cdr3_length: 15; d_call: .; v_call: TRBV28; j_call: TRBJ2-5; cdr3_nt: TGTGCCAGCAGCCTCCACCCACGGGATCAAGAGACCCAGTACTTC; cdr3_aa: CASSLHPRDQETQYF
clone_size: .; cdr3_length: 14; d_call: .; v_call: TRBV6-2/TRBV6-3; j_call: TRBJ2-7; cdr3_nt: TGTGCCAGCAGTCTTCCAAAGAGCTCCTACGAGCAGTACTTC; cdr3_aa: CASSLPKSSYEQYF
clone_size: .; cdr3_length: 15; d_call: .; v_call: TRBV4-2; j_call: TRBJ2-3; cdr3_nt: TGTGCCAGCAGCCAAGCAGTTGGGGCTAGAGATACGCAGTATTTT; cdr3_aa: CASSQAVGARDTQYF
clone_size: many; cdr3_length: 15; d_call: .; v_call: TRBV4-3; j_call: TRBJ1-4; cdr3_nt: TGCGCCAGCAGCCAAGATTACAACCCGCGAGAAAAACTGTTTTTT; cdr3_aa: CASSQDYNPREKLFF
clone_size: many; cdr3_length: 12; d_call: .; v_call: TRBV12-3/TRBV12-4; j_call: TRBJ2-7; cdr3_nt: TGTGCCAGCAGGGAACTAGTCTACGAGCAGTACTTC; cdr3_aa: CASRELVYEQYF
clone_size: .; cdr3_length: 17; d_call: .; v_call: TRBV7-2; j_call: TRBJ1-4; cdr3_nt: TGTGCCAGCAGCTTGGACCCGGCGGGGGCGGCTAATGAAAAACTGTTTTTT; cdr3_aa: CASSLDPAGAANEKLFF
clone_size: many; cdr3_length: 13; d_call: .; v_call: TRBV7-8; j_call: TRBJ2-1; cdr3_nt: TGTGCCAGCAGCTTAAGGCAGATTGGTGAGCAGTTCTTC; cdr3_aa: CASSLRQIGEQFF